Listed below are T cell receptor beta chains from one sample, sequenced in a study of graft-versus-host responses after intestinal transplantation. Data came from immunoSEQ multiplex PCR; TCRdb stores just in-frame clones and leaves some out. This table holds 4,000 to 6,000 clones, 20% to 30% found once. This specimen was alloreactive CD8+ T cells from a mixed lymphocyte reaction culture, taken before intestinal transplant. Receptors were obtained from a human patient who received an intestinal transplant. Both conserved end residues are trimmed from each CDR3. Clone size is not always given. Where it is, it says once, few, many or a class for expanded clones.

J gene: TRBJ2-7
CDR3 length: 10
clone size: NA
V gene: TRBV6-5
CDR3 protein: ASSPTDYEQY

J gene: TRBJ2-7
CDR3 length: 12
clone size: NA
V gene: TRBV7-9
CDR3 protein: ASSSGQDPYEQY

J gene: TRBJ2-2
CDR3 length: 16
clone size: few
V gene: TRBV19
CDR3 protein: ASSVDFWTRAGTGELF

J gene: TRBJ2-2
CDR3 length: 14
clone size: NA
V gene: TRBV7-9
CDR3 protein: ASSLSVQPATGELF

J gene: TRBJ2-3
CDR3 length: 13
clone size: NA
V gene: TRBV6-4
CDR3 protein: ASSRGDFVADTQY

J gene: TRBJ2-7
CDR3 length: 13
clone size: NA
V gene: TRBV5-8
CDR3 protein: ASSLGWAAGNEQY

J gene: TRBJ2-7
CDR3 length: 13
clone size: NA
V gene: TRBV6-1
CDR3 protein: ASSHNWGTSYEQY

J gene: TRBJ2-2
CDR3 length: 11
clone size: NA
V gene: TRBV6-9
CDR3 protein: ASSLGYTGELF

J gene: TRBJ2-5
CDR3 length: 14
clone size: NA
V gene: TRBV11-3
CDR3 protein: ASSLDSLAGWETQY

J gene: TRBJ1-3
CDR3 length: 15
clone size: large
V gene: TRBV13
CDR3 protein: ASSPGLQGSLGNTIY

J gene: TRBJ2-3
CDR3 length: 16
clone size: NA
V gene: TRBV11-1
CDR3 protein: ASSGWTSGSPGLDTQY

J gene: TRBJ2-1
CDR3 length: 16
clone size: large
V gene: TRBV19
CDR3 protein: ASSPSPATGLDYNEQF

J gene: TRBJ1-2
CDR3 length: 12
clone size: NA
V gene: TRBV11-2
CDR3 protein: ASSTGQGVYGYT

J gene: TRBJ1-1
CDR3 length: 10
clone size: NA
V gene: TRBV5-1
CDR3 protein: ASSFPDGEAF

J gene: TRBJ2-3
CDR3 length: 13
clone size: NA
V gene: TRBV5-6
CDR3 protein: ASSFYGFSTDTQY

J gene: TRBJ2-7
CDR3 length: 14
clone size: NA
V gene: TRBV27
CDR3 protein: ASSSPFGQGTYEQY

J gene: TRBJ1-5
CDR3 length: 13
clone size: few
V gene: TRBV6-1
CDR3 protein: ASSSRTGGDQPQH

J gene: TRBJ2-5
CDR3 length: 9
clone size: NA
V gene: TRBV6-1
CDR3 protein: ASSYLETQY

J gene: TRBJ2-7
CDR3 length: 11
clone size: few
V gene: TRBV11-2
CDR3 protein: ASSFGSPYEQY

J gene: TRBJ1-1
CDR3 length: 11
clone size: NA
V gene: TRBV7-9
CDR3 protein: ASSPTGVTEAF

J gene: TRBJ2-3
CDR3 length: 14
clone size: large
V gene: TRBV7-9
CDR3 protein: ASSFPIGISTDTQY

J gene: TRBJ2-7
CDR3 length: 12
clone size: NA
V gene: TRBV10-2
CDR3 protein: ASSVRAYSYEQY

J gene: TRBJ2-1
CDR3 length: 13
clone size: NA
V gene: TRBV4-1
CDR3 protein: ASSQAGTSIHEQF

J gene: TRBJ1-2
CDR3 length: 13
clone size: few
V gene: TRBV6-5
CDR3 protein: ASSSPQQGSYGYT

J gene: TRBJ2-7
CDR3 length: 10
clone size: few
V gene: TRBV6-5
CDR3 protein: ASSFPGYEQY

J gene: TRBJ1-2
CDR3 length: 12
clone size: medium-sized
V gene: TRBV10-3
CDR3 protein: AISETGRGYGYT

J gene: TRBJ2-7
CDR3 length: 10
clone size: few
V gene: TRBV6-9
CDR3 protein: ASREGTYEQY

J gene: TRBJ1-1
CDR3 length: 12
clone size: NA
V gene: TRBV28
CDR3 protein: ASTPGAMNTEAF

J gene: TRBJ2-7
CDR3 length: 11
clone size: few
V gene: TRBV18
CDR3 protein: ASCPGSGLEQY

J gene: TRBJ2-5
CDR3 length: 13
clone size: few
V gene: TRBV5-3
CDR3 protein: ASSLWGRLQETQY

J gene: TRBJ2-2
CDR3 length: 9
clone size: NA
V gene: TRBV27
CDR3 protein: ASSMQGELF